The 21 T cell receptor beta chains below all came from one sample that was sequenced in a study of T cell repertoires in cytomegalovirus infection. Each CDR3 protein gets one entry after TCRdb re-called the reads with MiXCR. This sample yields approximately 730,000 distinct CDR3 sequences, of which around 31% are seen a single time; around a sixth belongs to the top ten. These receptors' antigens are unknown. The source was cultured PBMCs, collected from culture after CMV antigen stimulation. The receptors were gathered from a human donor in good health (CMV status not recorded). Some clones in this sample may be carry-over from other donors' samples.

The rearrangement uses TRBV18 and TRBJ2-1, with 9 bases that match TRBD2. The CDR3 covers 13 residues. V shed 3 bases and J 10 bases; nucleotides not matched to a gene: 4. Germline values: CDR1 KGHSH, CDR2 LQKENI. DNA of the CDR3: TGTGCCAGCTCACCCGGGACTAGCCGGGAGCAGTTCTTC. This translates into CASSPGTSREQFF.

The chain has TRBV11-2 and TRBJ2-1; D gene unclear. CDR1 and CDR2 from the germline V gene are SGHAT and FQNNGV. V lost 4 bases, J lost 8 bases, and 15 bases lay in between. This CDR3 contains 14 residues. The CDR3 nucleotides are TGTGCCAGCAGCTCGGATGGCCGCTTCGATGAGCAGTTCTTC. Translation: CASSSDGRFDEQFF.

This CDR3 is CASSQDWASGGNEQFF. In DNA, the CDR3 is TGCGCCAGCAGCCAAGACTGGGCTAGCGGGGGCAATGAGCAGTTCTTC. The chain combines TRBV4-1 with TRBJ2-1; 10 bases are a match to TRBD2. Trimming cost V 0 bases and J 6 bases; bases outside gene matches: 5. The CDR3 has 16 amino acids. CDR1 is MGHRA, CDR2 YSYEKL, per germline.

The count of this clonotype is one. CDR3 region: CSVVYRGGTEAFF. In DNA form, the CDR3 reads TGCAGCGTCGTCTACAGGGGTGGGACTGAAGCTTTCTTT. This chain links TRBV29-1 with TRBJ1-1, with 7 bases identical to TRBD1. J was trimmed by 5 bases and V by 6 bases; bases with no gene match: 9. CDR3 size: 13 residues. Germline V gene sequence: CDR1 SQVTM, CDR2 ANQGSEA.

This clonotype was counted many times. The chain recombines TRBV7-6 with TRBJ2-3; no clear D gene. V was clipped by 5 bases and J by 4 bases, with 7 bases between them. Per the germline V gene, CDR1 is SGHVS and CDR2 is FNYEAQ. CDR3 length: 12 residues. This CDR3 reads CASSPGPDTQYF. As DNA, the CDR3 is TGTGCCAGCAGCCCCGGCCCAGATACGCAGTATTTT. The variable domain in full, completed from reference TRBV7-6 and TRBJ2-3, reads GAGVSQSPRYKVTKRGQDVALRCDPISGHVSLYWYRQALGQGPEFLTYFNYEAQQDKSGLPNDRFSAERPEGSISTLTIQRTEQRDSAMYRCASSPGPDTQYFGPGTRLTVL.

Here the CDR3 reads CSARAALAGGYEQYF. CDR3 nucleotides: TGCAGTGCTAGAGCCGCACTAGCGGGAGGATACGAGCAGTACTTC. V and J are TRBV20-1 and TRBJ2-7; 12 nucleotides agree with TRBD2. The CDR3 spans 15 residues. After removal of 1 base from V and 4 bases from J, the junction contained 5 bases not matched to a gene. Germline CDR1 and CDR2: DFQATT and SNEGSKA (reference sequence).

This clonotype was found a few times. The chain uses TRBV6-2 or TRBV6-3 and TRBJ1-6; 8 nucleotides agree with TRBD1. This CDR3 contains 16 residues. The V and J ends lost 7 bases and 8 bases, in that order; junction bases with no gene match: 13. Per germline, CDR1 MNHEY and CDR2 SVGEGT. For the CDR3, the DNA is TGTGCCAGCACAGAAACTCGGACAGGGCGAGATTCACCCCTCCACTTT. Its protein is CASTETRTGRDSPLHF.

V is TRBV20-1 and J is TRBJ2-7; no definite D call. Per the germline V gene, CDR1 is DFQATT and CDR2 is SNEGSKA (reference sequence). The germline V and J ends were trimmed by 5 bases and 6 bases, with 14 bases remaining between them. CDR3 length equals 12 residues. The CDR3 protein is CSAATYPSEQYF. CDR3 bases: TGCAGTGCTGCCACCTACCCCTCCGAGCAGTACTTC.

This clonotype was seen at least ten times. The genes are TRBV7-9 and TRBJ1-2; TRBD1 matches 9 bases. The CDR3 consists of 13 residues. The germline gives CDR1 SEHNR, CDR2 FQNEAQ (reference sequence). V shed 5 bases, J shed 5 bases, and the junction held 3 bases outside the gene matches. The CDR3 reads CASSTDRGYGYTF. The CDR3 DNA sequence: TGTGCCAGCAGCACTGACAGGGGGTATGGCTACACCTTC. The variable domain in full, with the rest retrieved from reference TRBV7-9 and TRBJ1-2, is DTGVSQNPRHKITKRGQNVTFRCDPISEHNRLYWYRQTLGQGPEFLTYFQNEAQLEKSRLLSDRFSAERPKGSFSTLEIQRTEQGDSAMYLCASSTDRGYGYTFGSGTRLTVV.

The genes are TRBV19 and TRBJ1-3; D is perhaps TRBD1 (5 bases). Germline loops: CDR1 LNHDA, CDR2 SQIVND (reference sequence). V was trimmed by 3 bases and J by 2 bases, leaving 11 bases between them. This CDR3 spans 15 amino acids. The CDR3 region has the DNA TGTGCCAGTAGTATCGAGGCGGGACCTGGAAACACCATATATTTT. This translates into CASSIEAGPGNTIYF.

The CDR3 DNA sequence: TGTGCCAGCAACCTGGGGACGGGGGGTTATGGCTACACCTTC. Its translation: CASNLGTGGYGYTF. The V call is TRBV6-6, the J call TRBJ1-2, with D tentatively TRBD1 (5 bases). From germline, CDR1 is MNHNY and CDR2 SVGAGI (reference sequence). Trimming shortened V by 7 bases and J by 5 bases, and 17 bases separated the two germline ends. This CDR3 is 14 amino acids long.

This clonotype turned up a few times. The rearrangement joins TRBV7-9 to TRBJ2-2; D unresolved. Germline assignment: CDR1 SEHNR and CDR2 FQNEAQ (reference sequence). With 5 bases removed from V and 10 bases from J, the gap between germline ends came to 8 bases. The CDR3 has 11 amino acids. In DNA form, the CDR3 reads TGTGCCAGCAGCCTAGGCGCGGAGCTGTTTTTT. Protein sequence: CASSLGAELFF.

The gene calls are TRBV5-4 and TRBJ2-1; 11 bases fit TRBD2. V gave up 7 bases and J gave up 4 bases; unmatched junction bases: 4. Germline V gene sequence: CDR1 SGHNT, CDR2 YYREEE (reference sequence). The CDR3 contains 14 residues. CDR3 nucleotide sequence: TGTGCCAGCGGCGCTAGCGGGAGGTACAATGAGCAGTTCTTC. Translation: CASGASGRYNEQFF.

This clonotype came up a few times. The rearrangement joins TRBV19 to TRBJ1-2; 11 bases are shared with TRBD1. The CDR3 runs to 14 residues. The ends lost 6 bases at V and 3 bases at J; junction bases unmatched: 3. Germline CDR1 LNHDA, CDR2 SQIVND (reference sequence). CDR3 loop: CASSRTGGDYGYTF. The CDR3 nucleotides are TGTGCCAGTAGCCGGACAGGGGGCGACTATGGCTACACCTTC.

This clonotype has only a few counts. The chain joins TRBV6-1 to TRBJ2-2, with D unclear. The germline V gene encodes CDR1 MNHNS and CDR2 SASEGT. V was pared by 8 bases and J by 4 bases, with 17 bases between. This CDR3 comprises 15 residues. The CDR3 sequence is CASRAWLRSTGELFF. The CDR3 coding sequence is TGTGCCAGCCGCGCGTGGCTAAGGAGCACCGGGGAGCTGTTTTTT.

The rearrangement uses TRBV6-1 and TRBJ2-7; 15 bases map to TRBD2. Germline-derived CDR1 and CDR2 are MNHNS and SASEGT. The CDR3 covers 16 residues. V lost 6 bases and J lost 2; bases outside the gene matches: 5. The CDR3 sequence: CASRRTSGGAAYEQYF. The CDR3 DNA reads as TGTGCCAGCAGGAGGACTAGCGGGGGGGCCGCCTACGAGCAGTACTTC.

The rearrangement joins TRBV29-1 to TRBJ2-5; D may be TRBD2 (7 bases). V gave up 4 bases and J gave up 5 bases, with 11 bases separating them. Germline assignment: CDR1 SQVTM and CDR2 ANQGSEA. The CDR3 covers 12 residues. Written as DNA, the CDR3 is TGCAGCGTTGCGGGGGGCCCGGAGACCCAGTACTTC. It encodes CSVAGGPETQYF.

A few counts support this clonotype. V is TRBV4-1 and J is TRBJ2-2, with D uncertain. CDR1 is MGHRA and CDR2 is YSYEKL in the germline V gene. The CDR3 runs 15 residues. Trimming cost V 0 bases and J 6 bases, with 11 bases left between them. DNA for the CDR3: TGCGCCAGCAGCCAAGAAGTCAACTCAGCCGGGGAGCTGTTTTTT. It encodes CASSQEVNSAGELFF.

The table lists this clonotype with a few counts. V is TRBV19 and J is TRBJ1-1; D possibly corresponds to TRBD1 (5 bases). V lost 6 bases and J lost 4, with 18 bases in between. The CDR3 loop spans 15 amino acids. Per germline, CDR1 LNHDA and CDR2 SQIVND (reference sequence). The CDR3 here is CASRDRRGRSTEAFF. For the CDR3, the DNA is TGTGCCAGTAGAGACAGAAGGGGAAGAAGCACTGAAGCTTTCTTT.

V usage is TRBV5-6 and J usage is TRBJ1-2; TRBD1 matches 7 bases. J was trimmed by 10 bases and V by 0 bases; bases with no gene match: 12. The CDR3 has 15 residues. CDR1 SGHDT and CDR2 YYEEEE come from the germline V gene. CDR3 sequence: CASSLEDRDSPPYTF. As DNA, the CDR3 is TGTGCCAGCAGCTTGGAGGACCGGGACAGCCCACCCTACACCTTC.

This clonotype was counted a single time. The CDR3 here is CASSLGLPGEGNTIYF. CDR3 bases: TGCGCCAGCAGCTTGGGTCTCCCCGGAGAAGGAAACACCATATATTTT. The chain combines TRBV5-1 with TRBJ1-3; D gene ambiguous. This CDR3 spans 16 amino acids. Trimming took off 0 bases at V and 4 bases at J, with 14 bases between the two ends. The V gene's germline CDR1 is SGHRS and CDR2 YFSETQ. The variable domain in full, completed from reference TRBV5-1 and TRBJ1-3, reads KAGVTQTPRYLIKTRGQQVTLSCSPISGHRSVSWYQQTPGQGLQFLFEYFSETQRNKGNFPGRFSGRQFSNSRSEMNVSTLELGDSALYLCASSLGLPGEGNTIYFGEGSWLTVV.